Below, 8 T cell receptor beta chains from the same sample are listed, as sequenced in a study of blood T cell repertoires in COVID-19. Clones were read by immunoSEQ multiplex PCR, and TCRdb kept only the in-frame ones, dropping some. The sample has 200,000 to 250,000 clones, 70% to 90% seen once. Sequencing input: peripheral blood. These receptors originate from a woman aged 40-49 years who had recovered from COVID-19.

V gene TRBV4-1 combines with J gene TRBJ1-6, with TRBD1 matching over 9 bases. The CDR3 totals 16 residues. Germline V lookup: CDR1 MGHRA, CDR2 YSYEKL. J was trimmed by 10 bases and V by 1 base; bases with no gene match: 8. In DNA form, the CDR3 reads TGCGCCAGCAGCCAAGTATACGGACAGGGGTGGTCACCCCTCCACTTT. Protein sequence: CASSQVYGQGWSPLHF.

V and J are TRBV25-1 and TRBJ1-2; TRBD1 agrees at 7 bases. CDR3 length: 16 amino acids. Germline V gene sequence: CDR1 MGHDK, CDR2 SYGVNS. V lost 2 bases, J lost 5 bases, and 11 bases stayed unmatched. The CDR3 sequence is CASSENRGERSYGYTF. CDR3 in DNA: TGTGCCAGCAGTGAAAACAGGGGTGAAAGGTCTTATGGCTACACCTTC.

This chain joins TRBV29-1 and TRBJ2-7; 13 bases are shared with TRBD2. V lost 6 bases and J lost 4; bases outside the gene matches: 6. This CDR3 region has 14 residues. Germline V gene sequence: CDR1 SQVTM, CDR2 ANQGSEA. The CDR3 nucleotides are TGCAGCGTGGGGGGACTAGCGGGAAAGTACGAGCAGTACTTC. It codes for CSVGGLAGKYEQYF.

The chain employs TRBV27 and TRBJ2-7; 8 bases are shared with TRBD2. In germline, CDR1 is MNHEY, CDR2 SMNVEV (reference sequence). V lost 7 bases to trimming and J lost 7 bases; unmatched junction nucleotides: 9. CDR3 size: 13 residues. CDR3 loop: CASNGGGRGEQYF. The CDR3 nucleotides are TGTGCCAGCAACGGCGGGGGGCGGGGGGAGCAGTACTTC.

The gene calls are TRBV5-1 and TRBJ2-3; D perhaps matches TRBD1 (5 bases). V shed 0 bases and J shed 1 base, with 12 bases lying between them. Germline CDR1 reads SGHRS; CDR2 reads YFSETQ. There are 16 residues in the CDR3. The CDR3: CASSLDMAGRTDTQYF. CDR3 DNA: TGCGCCAGCAGCTTGGATATGGCAGGGCGCACAGATACGCAGTATTTT.

The chain employs TRBV7-8 and TRBJ1-2; 9 bases line up with TRBD1. After removal of 5 bases from V and 0 bases from J, the junction contained 13 bases not matched to a gene. The germline V gene encodes CDR1 SGHVS and CDR2 FQNEAQ. This CDR3 has 18 amino acids. The CDR3, as DNA: TGTGCCAGCAGCGCTATCACCGGGACAGGGATTTCTAACTATGGCTACACCTTC. Its translation is CASSAITGTGISNYGYTF.

This clone was seen a few times. The chain couples TRBV10-3 to TRBJ1-5; perhaps TRBD1 as D (5 bases). The CDR3 is 16 residues long. In germline, CDR1 is ENHRY, CDR2 SYGVKD. Trimming pared 8 bases from V and 0 bases from J, leaving 17 bases between. The CDR3 loop reads CAIGAAGQYSNQPQHF. CDR3 DNA: TGTGCCATCGGGGCGGCAGGGCAATATAGCAATCAGCCCCAGCATTTT.

The chain is built from TRBV19 and TRBJ2-3; TRBD2 matches 13 bases. The V gene end was trimmed by 9 bases and the J gene end by 5 bases; junction bases not matched to a gene: 8. The CDR3 sequence is 15 residues long. Germline CDR1 is LNHDA and CDR2 is SQIVND (reference sequence). The CDR3 reads CASSRLAGGRDTQYF. The CDR3 nucleotides read TGTGCCAGCTCGCGACTAGCGGGAGGTAGAGATACGCAGTATTTT.